A single sample is the source of the 5 T cell receptor beta chains below, sequenced in a study of a mutant IDH1 vaccine in newly diagnosed glioma (dated by TCRdb to the early 2020s). Library construction relied on the immunoSEQ multiplex PCR assay. TCRdb retrieved this table from immuneACCESS and kept in-frame rearrangements only. Not all clones are present; in checked studies, unresolved V genes account for under half, and no reason is known for the remainder. This sample comprises about 98,000 clones, around 90% of them detected only once. The top ten constitute roughly 0.54% of the sample. This specimen's time point label, interpreted: baseline, week 1 (first vaccination visit). The treatment or condition label here, explained by the study, means: pre-vaccination baseline after standard-of-care therapy. This material consisted of PBMCs, taken from a glioma patient treated with radiotherapy, temozolomide or both. The receptor source for this set is a woman between 50 and 59 years old with glioma.

As regards this clone: The conserved phenylalanine or tryptophan normally closing the CDR3 is absent here, so this likely arose from a read error. Because the CDR3's place on the DNA is in doubt, the DNA is left out and the CDR3 is given as listed by TCRdb. The chain employs TRBV7-2 and TRBJ2-6; the table gives TRBD1 as D, unverified against the DNA. From its first to its last residue, the CDR3 has 10 amino acids. Germline V gene sequence: CDR1 SGHTA, CDR2 FQGNSA. The CDR3 loop is CASSLGSGPE.

This rearrangement joins TRBV11-3 to TRBJ2-1; possibly TRBD2 for D (6 bases). In germline, CDR1 is SGHNT, CDR2 YENEEA. Trimming took 5 bases from V and 12 from J, leaving 14 bases between them. This CDR3 is built from 12 residues. The chain's CDR3 is CASSEEGLLQFF. DNA of the CDR3: TGTGCCAGCAGCGAAGAAGGACTATTGCAGTTCTTC.

V gene TRBV7-9 combines with J gene TRBJ1-2; D gene ambiguous. V was clipped by 1 base and J by 2 bases, with 8 bases between them. The CDR3 runs to 14 residues. The germline V gene has CDR1 SEHNR and CDR2 FQNEAQ (reference sequence). The DNA for the CDR3 is TGTGCCAGCAGCTTAGGAGACCGAAACTATGGCTACACCTTC. Its protein product is CASSLGDRNYGYTF.

Written as DNA, the CDR3 is TGTGCCAGCAGTTTTCCTGGGACGAATCAGCCCCAGCATTTT. Translating it yields CASSFPGTNQPQHF. The genes are TRBV28 and TRBJ1-5; maybe TRBD1 (5 bases). CDR3 length: 14 amino acids. Germline CDR1 and CDR2: MDHEN and SYDVKM. The V gene lost 3 bases and the J gene lost 4 bases, with 10 bases spanning the gap.

V gene TRBV2 combines with J gene TRBJ2-1; D call uncertain. The V and J ends lost 2 bases and 2 bases respectively, with 10 bases between them. Germline lookup yields CDR1 SNHLY and CDR2 FYNNEI. The CDR3 spans 15 residues. CDR3 DNA sequence: TGTGCCAGCAGTGAACATAGTCCAACCTACAATGAGCAGTTCTTC. It yields the protein CASSEHSPTYNEQFF.